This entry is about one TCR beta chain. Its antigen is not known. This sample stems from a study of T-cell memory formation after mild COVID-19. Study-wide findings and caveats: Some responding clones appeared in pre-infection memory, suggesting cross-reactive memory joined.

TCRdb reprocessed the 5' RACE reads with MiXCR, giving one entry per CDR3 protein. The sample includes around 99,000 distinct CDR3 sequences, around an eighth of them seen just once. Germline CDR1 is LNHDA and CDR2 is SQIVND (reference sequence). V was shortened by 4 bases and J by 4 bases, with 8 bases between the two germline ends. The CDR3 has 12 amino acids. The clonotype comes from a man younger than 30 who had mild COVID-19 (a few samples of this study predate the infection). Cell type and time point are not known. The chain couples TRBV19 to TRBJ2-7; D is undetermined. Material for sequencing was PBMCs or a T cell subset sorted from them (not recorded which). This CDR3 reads CASSTGNYEQYF. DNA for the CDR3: TGTGCCAGTAGTACAGGAAATTACGAGCAGTACTTC.